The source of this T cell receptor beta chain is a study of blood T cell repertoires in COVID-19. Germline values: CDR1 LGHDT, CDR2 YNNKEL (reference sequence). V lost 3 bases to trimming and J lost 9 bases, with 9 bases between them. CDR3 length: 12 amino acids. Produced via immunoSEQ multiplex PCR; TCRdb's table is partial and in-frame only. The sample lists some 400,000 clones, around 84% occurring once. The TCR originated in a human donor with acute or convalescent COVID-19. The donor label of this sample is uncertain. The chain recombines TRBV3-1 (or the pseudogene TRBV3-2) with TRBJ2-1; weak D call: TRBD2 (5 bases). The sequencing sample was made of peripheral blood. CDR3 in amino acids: CASSQSGFEQFF. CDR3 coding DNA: TGTGCCAGCAGCCAGAGCGGTTTTGAGCAGTTCTTC.